This T cell receptor (beta chain) was recorded in a study of T cell responses to AZD1222 COVID-19 vaccine. The protocol was immunoSEQ multiplex PCR, while the TCRdb copy is restricted to in-frame clones and leaves out a portion. The sample shows roughly 120,000 clones, roughly 88% of them seen only once. Sequenced here: peripheral blood, sampled on day 0 of MenACWY control vaccination. This TCR came from an adult in good health.

CDR3 sequence reads: CASSLQSRQETQYF. CDR3 nucleotides: TGTGCCAGCAGTTTACAGTCCCGACAAGAGACCCAGTACTTC. The rearrangement links TRBV6-6 to TRBJ2-5, with D uncertain. Germline-derived CDR1 and CDR2 are MNHNY and SVGAGI (reference sequence). This CDR3 comprises 14 residues. Deletions cut 4 bases from V and 2 bases from J, with 11 bases between.